This T cell receptor (beta chain) appears in the sequencing data of a study of shared clonotypes between healthy human individuals. Study outcomes and limitations: What naive subsets generally showed was a larger estimated richness than memory subsets showed.

Profiled with immunoSEQ multiplex PCR; TCRdb holds only in-frame clones, not every one. Among fewer than 1.8 million clones listed, approximately 98.5% were seen once. A note on this clone: Its antigen is unidentified.

Germline CDR1 is LNHNV and CDR2 is YYDKDF (reference sequence). The length of the CDR3 is 17 residues. Losses at the gene ends were 3 bases for V and 7 bases for J; bases not matched to a gene: 13. The sequenced sample was naive CD4+ T cells sorted from blood. Regarding subset: CD45RA+ positively selected. The sequence derives from a man under 40 in good health. The chain combines TRBV15 with TRBJ2-1; 9 bases match TRBD2. CDR3 loop: CATSSPRGGRAFNEQFF. Written as DNA, the CDR3 is TGTGCCACCAGCAGCCCCCGGGGCGGGAGGGCCTTTAATGAGCAGTTCTTC.